This T cell receptor beta chain appears in the sequencing data of a study of spatial heterogeneity in lung cancer. Time point noted: blood at routine non-recurrence follow-up after resection. Sequencing was performed on whole RNA extracted from tumor and nontumor lung tissue, or from frozen PBMC, and the material was left unsorted. Germline CDR1 and CDR2: SEHNR and FQNEAQ (reference sequence). Trimming shortened V by 1 base and J by 2 bases, and 11 bases separated the two germline ends. This CDR3 spans 15 amino acids. Individual TCR cDNA molecules each bore their own unique molecular identifier. MiXCR, applied by TCRdb to the 5' RACE reads, yields one record per CDR3 protein. Of some 110,000 distinct CDR3 sequences listed, over 9% are singletons.

The sequences come from PBMCs, collected at follow-up. This sequence was found in a male donor with early-stage non-small cell lung cancer. V usage is TRBV7-9 and J usage is TRBJ1-1; no reliable D call. CDR3 residues: CASSLGSHSNTEAFF. The CDR3 DNA follows: TGTGCCAGCAGCTTAGGAAGTCACTCAAACACTGAAGCTTTCTTT.